A selection of T cell receptor beta chains follows, all from one sample in a study of response to subunit inactivated influenza vaccine. TCRdb re-analysed the RT-PCR reads in MiXCR, keeping a single row per CDR3 protein. The sample has about 780,000 distinct CDR3 sequences, 18% seen once. The sequencing here drew on PBMCs from blood, taken 5 to 6 days after vaccination. The receptors shown here come from a man aged 50 to 60 who received an inactivated influenza vaccine. The CDR3 runs from the conserved cysteine through the conserved F or W. A D gene is named only where the DNA matches it firmly. A clone size is listed for some rows: how often the clone was seen (once, few, many), or a class if it is expanded.

>-|TRBV12-3/TRBV12-4|TRBD2|TRBJ2-5
CASSGGLVGTQYF
TGTGCCAGCAGTGGGGGACTAGTAGGGACCCAGTACTTC
>few|TRBV14|-|TRBJ2-4
CASSQDRGTIQYF
TGTGCCAGCAGCCAAGACCGTGGGACCATTCAGTACTTC
>few|TRBV12-3/TRBV12-4|-|TRBJ1-1
CASSTEVSEAFF
TGTGCCAGCAGTACAGAAGTATCTGAAGCTTTCTTT
>-|TRBV5-6|-|TRBJ2-1
CASSLNTVEQFF
TGTGCCAGCAGCTTGAACACGGTTGAGCAGTTCTTC
>once|TRBV19|-|TRBJ2-3
CASSITGWDTQYF
TGTGCCAGTAGTATAACGGGTTGGGATACGCAGTATTTT
>few|TRBV28|TRBD2|TRBJ2-3
CASSGLDRFADTQYF
TGTGCCAGCAGTGGACTAGATCGTTTCGCAGATACGCAGTATTTT
>-|TRBV15|TRBD1|TRBJ2-2
CATSRTGNTGELFF
TGTGCCACCTCTCGGACAGGGAACACCGGGGAGCTGTTTTTT
>-|TRBV20-1|TRBD2|TRBJ2-5
CSATRAGEYQETQYF
TGCAGTGCTACTCGAGCGGGGGAGTACCAAGAGACCCAGTACTTC
>-|TRBV28|TRBD2|TRBJ2-7
CASSLGITGTKSSYEQYF
TGTGCCAGCAGTTTGGGCATCACCGGGACTAAGAGCTCCTACGAGCAGTACTTC
>few|TRBV28|-|TRBJ2-3
CASSRGAAPSTDTQYF
TGTGCCAGCAGCCGGGGGGCCGCCCCTAGCACAGATACGCAGTATTTT
>-|TRBV20-1|-|TRBJ1-1
CSARDQTGHKEKAFF
TGCAGTGCTAGAGATCAAACAGGGCACAAGGAGAAAGCTTTCTTT
>-|TRBV18|-|TRBJ2-3
CASSPQGITDTKYF
TGTGCCAGCTCACCACAGGGAATAACAGATACGAAGTATTTT
>-|TRBV5-1|TRBD1|TRBJ2-2
CASSLGGQGASGGELFF
TGCGCCAGCAGCCTTGGAGGACAGGGGGCATCTGGCGGGGAGCTGTTTTTT
>few|TRBV12-3/TRBV12-4|TRBD2|TRBJ2-3
CASSLAGGPGTQYF
TGTGCCAGCAGTCTAGCGGGAGGGCCAGGGACGCAGTATTTT
>-|TRBV6-5|TRBD1|TRBJ2-1
CASSYFGTGGLNEQFF
TGTGCCAGCAGTTACTTCGGGACAGGGGGGCTCAATGAGCAGTTCTTC
>few|TRBV27|-|TRBJ2-1
CASSLYVSAFYNEQFF
TGTGCCAGCAGTTTATACGTTAGCGCCTTCTACAATGAGCAGTTCTTC
>-|TRBV11-1|TRBD1|TRBJ1-2
CASSWDREVTGYTF
TGTGCCAGCAGCTGGGACAGGGAGGTGACCGGCTACACCTTC
>few|TRBV4-2|TRBD2|TRBJ2-1
CASSQATSGYNEQFF
TGTGCCAGCAGCCAAGCGACTAGCGGCTACAATGAGCAGTTCTTC
>few|TRBV12-3/TRBV12-4|TRBD2|TRBJ2-5
CASSSTTSSKTQYF
TGTGCCAGCAGTTCGACGACTAGCTCCAAGACCCAGTACTTC
>many|TRBV12-3/TRBV12-4|-|TRBJ1-1
CASSLVHTNTEAFF
TGTGCCAGCAGTTTAGTACATACGAACACTGAAGCTTTCTTT
>few|TRBV20-1|TRBD1|TRBJ2-3
CSARSAGQGTDTQYF
TGCAGTGCTAGGTCTGCGGGACAGGGTACAGATACGCAGTATTTT
>-|TRBV29-1|TRBD1|TRBJ1-1
CSGRDSKNTEAFF
TGCAGCGGAAGGGACAGCAAGAACACTGAAGCTTTCTTT
>few|TRBV10-3|-|TRBJ2-5
CAISESVEGKPSRETQYF
TGTGCCATCAGTGAGTCTGTGGAGGGGAAACCCTCCAGGGAGACCCAGTACTTC
>few|TRBV12-3/TRBV12-4|TRBD1|TRBJ1-4
CASSFMTGSTNEKLFF
TGTGCCAGCAGCTTCATGACAGGGTCAACTAATGAAAAACTGTTTTTT
>few|TRBV24-1|-|TRBJ2-2
CATSRLGSAGELFF
TGTGCCACCAGTAGGCTAGGAAGCGCCGGGGAGCTGTTTTTT
>-|TRBV6-2/TRBV6-3|TRBD2|TRBJ2-3
CASSYGLAGRTQYF
TGTGCCAGCAGTTACGGACTAGCGGGTCGGACGCAGTATTTT
>few|TRBV5-1|TRBD1|TRBJ2-1
CASSSGDRGYEQFF
TGCGCCAGCAGCAGCGGGGACAGGGGTTATGAGCAGTTCTTC
>-|TRBV7-8|-|TRBJ1-5
CASSLALHSNQPQHF
TGTGCCAGCAGCTTAGCGTTGCACAGCAATCAGCCCCAGCATTTT
>-|TRBV12-3/TRBV12-4|TRBD2|TRBJ2-1
CASTSLAGGDNEQFF
TGTGCCAGCACTTCACTAGCGGGAGGCGACAATGAGCAGTTCTTC
>few|TRBV6-5|TRBD2|TRBJ2-3
CASSYSGGGPSDTQYF
TGTGCCAGCAGTTACTCTGGCGGGGGGCCCTCAGATACGCAGTATTTT
>-|TRBV27|TRBD2|TRBJ2-1
CASSLIAGASYNEQFF
TGTGCCAGCAGTTTAATTGCGGGAGCTTCCTACAATGAGCAGTTCTTC
>few|TRBV2|-|TRBJ2-5
CASMGVQGQETQYF
TGTGCCAGCATGGGGGTTCAGGGCCAAGAGACCCAGTACTTC
>-|TRBV7-6|-|TRBJ2-5
CASSLVASQQETQYF
TGTGCCAGCAGCTTAGTGGCTAGCCAACAAGAGACCCAGTACTTC
>-|TRBV29-1|-|TRBJ2-1
CSVPALVKSVSYNEQFF
TGCAGCGTTCCAGCGCTGGTCAAGTCTGTCAGTTACAATGAGCAGTTCTTC
>-|TRBV6-1|-|TRBJ2-3
CASSEEFTDTQYF
TGTGCCAGCAGTGAAGAGTTCACAGATACGCAGTATTTT
>-|TRBV7-2|-|TRBJ2-7
CASSLLRDSASYEQYF
TGTGCCAGCAGCCTTCTGCGGGACTCGGCCTCCTACGAGCAGTACTTC
>many|TRBV20-1|TRBD1|TRBJ2-3
CSARVGQDHTDTQYF
TGCAGTGCTAGGGTTGGACAGGACCACACAGATACGCAGTATTTT
>few|TRBV12-3/TRBV12-4|TRBD1|TRBJ2-1
CASSPLQGARSRYNEQFF
TGTGCCAGCAGCCCCTTGCAGGGGGCGCGTTCTCGCTACAATGAGCAGTTCTTC
>-|TRBV7-2|TRBD1|TRBJ2-2
CASSPTGGFTGELFF
TGTGCCAGCAGCCCGACAGGGGGGTTCACCGGGGAGCTGTTTTTT
>-|TRBV7-2|TRBD2|TRBJ2-1
CASSFREDLYNEQFF
TGTGCCAGCAGCTTTCGGGAGGACCTTTACAATGAGCAGTTCTTC
>few|TRBV5-1|-|TRBJ2-3
CASSFIHQSTDTQYF
TGCGCCAGCAGCTTTATCCACCAGAGCACAGATACGCAGTATTTT
>-|TRBV7-9|-|TRBJ2-2
CASSPPRLGNTGELFF
TGTGCCAGCAGTCCTCCCCGACTAGGGAACACCGGGGAGCTGTTTTTT
>few|TRBV7-2|-|TRBJ2-1
CASRELRGNYNEQFF
TGTGCCAGCAGGGAACTCCGGGGAAACTACAATGAGCAGTTCTTC